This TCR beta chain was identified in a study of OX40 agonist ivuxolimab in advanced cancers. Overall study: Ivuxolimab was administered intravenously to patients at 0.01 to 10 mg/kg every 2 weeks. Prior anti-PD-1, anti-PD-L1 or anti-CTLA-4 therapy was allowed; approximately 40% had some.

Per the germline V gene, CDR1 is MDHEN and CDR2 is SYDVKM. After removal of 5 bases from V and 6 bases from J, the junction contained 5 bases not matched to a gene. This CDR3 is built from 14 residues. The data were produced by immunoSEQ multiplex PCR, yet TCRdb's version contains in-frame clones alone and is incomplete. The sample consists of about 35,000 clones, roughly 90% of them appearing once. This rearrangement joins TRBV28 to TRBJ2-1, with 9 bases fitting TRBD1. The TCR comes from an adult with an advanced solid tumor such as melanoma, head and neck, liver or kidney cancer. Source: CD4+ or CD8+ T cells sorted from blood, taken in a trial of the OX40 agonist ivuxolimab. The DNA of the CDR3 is TGTGCCAGCAGTACGACGACAGGGGGCAATGAGCAGTTCTTC. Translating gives CASSTTTGGNEQFF. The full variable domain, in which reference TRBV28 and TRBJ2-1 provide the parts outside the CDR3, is DVKVTQSSRYLVKRTGEKVFLECVQDMDHENMFWYRQDPGLGLRLIYFSYDVKMKEKGDIPEGYSVSREKKERFSLILESASTNQTSMYLCASSTTTGGNEQFFGPGTRLTVL.